The rows below give T cell receptor beta chains drawn from one sample of a study of cytomegalovirus exposure and HLA in healthy donors. TCRdb's copy holds only in-frame clones and misses some; the assay was immunoSEQ multiplex PCR. The sample lists 100,000 or so clones; more than 60% were seen once. The sequenced material came from PBMCs. The receptors derive from a man aged 50 to 60 in good health and CMV-seronegative. Each CDR3 is given with its conserved first and last residue. Each record gives: D gene, V gene, J gene, CDR3 protein. A D gene is named only where the DNA matches it firmly.

D: TRBD1; V: TRBV6-1; J: TRBJ1-5; CDR3: CASSEVGQSQPQHF
D: -; V: TRBV7-2; J: TRBJ1-4; CDR3: CASSFRGGSEKLFF
D: TRBD1; V: TRBV5-4; J: TRBJ2-5; CDR3: CASSSPKDRGKETQYF
D: -; V: TRBV7-8; J: TRBJ1-2; CDR3: CASSVIGAGNYGYTF
D: -; V: TRBV5-4; J: TRBJ2-5; CDR3: CASSLVVGAGFETQYF
D: TRBD2; V: TRBV10-3; J: TRBJ2-6; CDR3: CAISGLAGGAGANVLTF
D: TRBD1; V: TRBV18; J: TRBJ1-2; CDR3: CASSPANQGVNYGYTF
D: TRBD2; V: TRBV27; J: TRBJ2-7; CDR3: CASSLSSSGTYEQYF
D: -; V: TRBV10-3; J: TRBJ2-7; CDR3: CAATGKTGSYEQYF
D: TRBD2; V: TRBV28; J: TRBJ2-7; CDR3: CASSFYRAGGRIFEDYEQYF
D: -; V: TRBV4-3; J: TRBJ2-2; CDR3: CASSQDRVRDTGELFF
D: TRBD2; V: TRBV4-1; J: TRBJ2-3; CDR3: CASSVPSGPYTDTQYF
D: -; V: TRBV5-6; J: TRBJ2-1; CDR3: CASSLSGEQFF
D: TRBD1; V: TRBV6-5; J: TRBJ1-4; CDR3: CASSYDGTGGEKLFF
D: TRBD1; V: TRBV28; J: TRBJ2-7; CDR3: CASSPPLTGGRHEQYF
D: -; V: TRBV6-1; J: TRBJ1-1; CDR3: CASSEGGHTEAFF
D: -; V: TRBV6-5; J: TRBJ2-6; CDR3: CASRGSGGANVLTF
D: -; V: TRBV28; J: TRBJ1-6; CDR3: CASSLDAFGQTNSPLHF
D: TRBD1; V: TRBV6-5; J: TRBJ2-7; CDR3: CASSKTGIYEQYF
D: -; V: TRBV19; J: TRBJ1-5; CDR3: CASSISEPQHF
D: TRBD1; V: TRBV4-1; J: TRBJ1-2; CDR3: CASSPGTGRLHGYTF
D: -; V: TRBV30; J: TRBJ1-5; CDR3: CAWRRTGFGNQPQHF
D: -; V: TRBV19; J: TRBJ1-5; CDR3: CASSSRAGVGNQPQHF
D: TRBD2; V: TRBV6-1; J: TRBJ2-7; CDR3: CASSEGLAEAYEQYF
D: -; V: TRBV27; J: TRBJ2-1; CDR3: CASSFIGGPSYNEQFF
D: -; V: TRBV29-1; J: TRBJ1-4; CDR3: CSVRAFNEKLFF
D: -; V: TRBV11-3; J: TRBJ2-3; CDR3: CASSDGGSTDTQYF
D: -; V: TRBV19; J: TRBJ1-2; CDR3: CASSILNSYGYTF
D: TRBD1; V: TRBV5-1; J: TRBJ2-1; CDR3: CASSPDRGPYNEQFF
D: TRBD2; V: TRBV10-2; J: TRBJ2-1; CDR3: CASSNSGENFNEQFF
D: TRBD2; V: TRBV10-1; J: TRBJ2-5; CDR3: CASSMVAGPEETQYF
D: TRBD2; V: TRBV2; J: TRBJ2-5; CDR3: CASRRAGGLQWETQYF
D: TRBD2; V: TRBV28; J: TRBJ2-1; CDR3: CASSSAASGGTYNEQFF
D: -; V: TRBV29-1; J: TRBJ2-7; CDR3: CSVYEGTHEQYF
D: -; V: TRBV27; J: TRBJ2-1; CDR3: CASSSLGGEADNEQFF
D: TRBD1; V: TRBV4-3; J: TRBJ1-4; CDR3: CASSPKLGQGAIHEKLFF
D: -; V: TRBV10-2; J: TRBJ1-5; CDR3: CATQGQLADQPQHF
D: -; V: TRBV9; J: TRBJ1-1; CDR3: CASSVEDQGRFEAFF
D: -; V: TRBV27; J: -; CDR3: CASSLSPVAEQYF
D: TRBD2; V: TRBV5-1; J: TRBJ2-5; CDR3: CASSLASGVGTQYF
D: TRBD1; V: TRBV15; J: TRBJ1-1; CDR3: CATSRVAIQGARGEAFF
D: -; V: TRBV5-1; J: TRBJ2-2; CDR3: CASSPHEGAGELFF
D: -; V: TRBV28; J: TRBJ2-5; CDR3: CASSLGGTTETQYF
D: -; V: TRBV27; J: TRBJ2-3; CDR3: CASSLEGVLGTQYF
D: TRBD2; V: TRBV11-2; J: TRBJ2-5; CDR3: CASRQRGLAAPETQYF
D: -; V: TRBV4-3; J: TRBJ1-2; CDR3: CASSQEGLWAGANYGYTF
D: TRBD1; V: TRBV6-5; J: TRBJ2-7; CDR3: CASSYSVATGFYEQYF